This TCR beta chain is from a study of T cell repertoires in aging, cancer and after chemotherapy. At the level of the study: Pre- and post-chemotherapy samples were paired from chronic lymphocytic leukemia patients treated with fludarabine- or bendamustine-based regimens. Study outcomes and limitations: In cancer patients, declining TCR diversity with age involved lost richness and lost evenness. Lymphoid organ infiltration in hematological cancer patients may impair thymic emigration or peripheral T cell expansion.

The template was genomic DNA from peripheral blood, not RNA. Multiplex touch-down PCR with TRB-A/B primers amplified rearranged V-D-J TRB sequences. TCRdb reprocessed the multiplex PCR reads via MiXCR and lists one record per CDR3 protein. This table has fewer than 15,000 distinct CDR3 sequences, approximately 30% appearing once. Trimming left V 8 bases short and J 5 bases short, with 21 bases between. The CDR3 runs to 15 residues. This clonotype was detected a few times. What it binds is unknown. The sequence came from a human donor with a blood cancer. The sequenced material came from blood. The rearrangement uses TRBV12-3 or TRBV12-4 and TRBJ2-5; D is undetermined. The CDR3 region is CASARDRWGWETQYF. The DNA of the CDR3 is TGTGCCAGCGCTCGTGACCGATGGGGTTGGGAGACCCAGTACTTC.